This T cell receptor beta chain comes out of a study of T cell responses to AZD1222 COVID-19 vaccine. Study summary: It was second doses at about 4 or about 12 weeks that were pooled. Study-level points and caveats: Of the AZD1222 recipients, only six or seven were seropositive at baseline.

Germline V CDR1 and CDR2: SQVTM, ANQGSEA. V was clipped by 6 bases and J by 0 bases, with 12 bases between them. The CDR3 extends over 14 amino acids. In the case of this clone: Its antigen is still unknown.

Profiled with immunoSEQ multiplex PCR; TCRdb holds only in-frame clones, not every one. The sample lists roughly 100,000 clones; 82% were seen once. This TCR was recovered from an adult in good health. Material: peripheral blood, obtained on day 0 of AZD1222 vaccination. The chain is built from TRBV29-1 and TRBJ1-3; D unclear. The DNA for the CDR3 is TGCAGCGTGGGAAACTATTCCTCTGGAAACACCATATATTTT. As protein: CSVGNYSSGNTIYF.